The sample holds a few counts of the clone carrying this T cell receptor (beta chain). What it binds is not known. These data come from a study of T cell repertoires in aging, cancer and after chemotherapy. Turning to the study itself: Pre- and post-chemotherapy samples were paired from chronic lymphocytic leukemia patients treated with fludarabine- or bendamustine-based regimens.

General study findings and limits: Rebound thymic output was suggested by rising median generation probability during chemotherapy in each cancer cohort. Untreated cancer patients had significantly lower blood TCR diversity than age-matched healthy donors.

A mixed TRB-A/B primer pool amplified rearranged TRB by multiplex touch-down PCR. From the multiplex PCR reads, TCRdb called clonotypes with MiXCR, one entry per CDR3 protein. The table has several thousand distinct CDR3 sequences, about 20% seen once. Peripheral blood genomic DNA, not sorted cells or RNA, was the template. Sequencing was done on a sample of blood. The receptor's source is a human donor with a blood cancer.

CDR3 loop: CASSLGVGTNTEAFF. In DNA, the CDR3 is TGTGCCAGCAGCTTAGGAGTGGGGACGAACACTGAAGCTTTCTTT. V gene TRBV7-9 combines with J gene TRBJ1-1, with D perhaps TRBD1 (5 bases). CDR1 is SEHNR and CDR2 is FQNEAQ in the germline V gene (reference sequence). The CDR3 is 15 amino acids. The germline V and J ends were trimmed by 1 base and 1 base, with 10 bases remaining between them.